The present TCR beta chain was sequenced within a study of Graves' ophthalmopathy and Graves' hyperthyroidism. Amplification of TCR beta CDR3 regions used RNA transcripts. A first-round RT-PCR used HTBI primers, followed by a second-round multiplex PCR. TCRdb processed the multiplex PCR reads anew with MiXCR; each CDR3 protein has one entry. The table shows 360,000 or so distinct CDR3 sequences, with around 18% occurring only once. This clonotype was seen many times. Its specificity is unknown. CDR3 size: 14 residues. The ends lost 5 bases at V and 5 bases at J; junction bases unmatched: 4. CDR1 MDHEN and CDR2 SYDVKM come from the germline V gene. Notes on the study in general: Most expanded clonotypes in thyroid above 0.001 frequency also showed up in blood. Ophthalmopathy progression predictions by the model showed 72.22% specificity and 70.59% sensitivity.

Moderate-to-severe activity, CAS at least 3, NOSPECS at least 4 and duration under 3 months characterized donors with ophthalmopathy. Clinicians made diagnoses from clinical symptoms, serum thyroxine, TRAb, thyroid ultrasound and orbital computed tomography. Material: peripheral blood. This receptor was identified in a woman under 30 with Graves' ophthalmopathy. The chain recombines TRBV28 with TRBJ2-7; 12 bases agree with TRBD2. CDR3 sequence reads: CASSTSGRIHEQYF. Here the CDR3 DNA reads TGTGCCAGCAGTACTAGCGGGAGGATCCACGAGCAGTACTTC.